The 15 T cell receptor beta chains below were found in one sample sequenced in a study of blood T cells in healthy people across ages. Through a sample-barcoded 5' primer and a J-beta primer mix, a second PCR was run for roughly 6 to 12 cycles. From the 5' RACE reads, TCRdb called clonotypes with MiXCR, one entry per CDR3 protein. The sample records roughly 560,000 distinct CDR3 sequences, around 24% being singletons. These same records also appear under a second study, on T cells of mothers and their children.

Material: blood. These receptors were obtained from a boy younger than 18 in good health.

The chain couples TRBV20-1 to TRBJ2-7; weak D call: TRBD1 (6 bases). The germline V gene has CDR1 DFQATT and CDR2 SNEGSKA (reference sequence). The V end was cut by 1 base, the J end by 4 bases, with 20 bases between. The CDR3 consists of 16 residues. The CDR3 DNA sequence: TGCAGTGCTAGAGCGCGTGAGGGGACATTTTCATACGAGCAGTACTTC. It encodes CSARAREGTFSYEQYF.

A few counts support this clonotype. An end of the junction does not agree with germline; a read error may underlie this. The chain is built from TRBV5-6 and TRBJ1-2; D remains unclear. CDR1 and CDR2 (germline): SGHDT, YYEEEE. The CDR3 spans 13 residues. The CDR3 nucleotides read TGTGCCAGTAGCTTGGCGGCAGATTATGGCTACACCTTC. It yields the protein CASSLAADYGYTF.

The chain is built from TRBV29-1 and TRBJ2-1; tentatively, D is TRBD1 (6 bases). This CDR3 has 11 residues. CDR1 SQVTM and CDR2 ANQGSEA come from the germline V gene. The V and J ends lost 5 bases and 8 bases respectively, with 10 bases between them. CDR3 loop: CSVRQADEQFF. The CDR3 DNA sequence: TGCAGCGTTAGACAGGCCGATGAGCAGTTCTTC.

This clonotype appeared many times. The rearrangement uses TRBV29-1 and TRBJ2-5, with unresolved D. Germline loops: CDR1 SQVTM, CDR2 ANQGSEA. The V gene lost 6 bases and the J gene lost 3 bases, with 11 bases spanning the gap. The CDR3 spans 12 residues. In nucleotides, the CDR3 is TGCAGCGTGAAAGAAGCCGAAGAGACCCAGTACTTC. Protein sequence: CSVKEAEETQYF.

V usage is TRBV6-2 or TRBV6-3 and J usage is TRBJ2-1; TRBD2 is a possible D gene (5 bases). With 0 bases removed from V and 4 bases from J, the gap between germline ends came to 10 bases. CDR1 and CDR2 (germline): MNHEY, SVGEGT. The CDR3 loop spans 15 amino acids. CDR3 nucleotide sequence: TGTGCCAGCAGTTACTCCGGACTTGATTACAATGAGCAGTTCTTC. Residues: CASSYSGLDYNEQFF.

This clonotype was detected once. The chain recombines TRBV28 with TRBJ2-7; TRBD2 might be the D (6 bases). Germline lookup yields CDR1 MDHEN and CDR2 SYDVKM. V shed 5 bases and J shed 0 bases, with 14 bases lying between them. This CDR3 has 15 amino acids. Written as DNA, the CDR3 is TGTGCCAGCAGTCAAGGGACGGACTACTCCTACGAGCAGTACTTC. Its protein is CASSQGTDYSYEQYF.

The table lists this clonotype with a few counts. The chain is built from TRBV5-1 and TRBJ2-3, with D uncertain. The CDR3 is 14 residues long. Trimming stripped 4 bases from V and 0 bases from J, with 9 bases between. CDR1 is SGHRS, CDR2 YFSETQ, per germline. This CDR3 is CASSGTASTDTQYF. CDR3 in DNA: TGCGCCAGCAGCGGAACGGCGAGCACAGATACGCAGTATTTT.

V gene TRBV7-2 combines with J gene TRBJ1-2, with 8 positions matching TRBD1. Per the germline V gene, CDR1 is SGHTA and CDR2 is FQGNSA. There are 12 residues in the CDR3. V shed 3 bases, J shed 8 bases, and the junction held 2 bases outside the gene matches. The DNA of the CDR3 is TGTGCCAGCAGCTTTCAGGGGGCCGGCTACACCTTC. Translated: CASSFQGAGYTF.

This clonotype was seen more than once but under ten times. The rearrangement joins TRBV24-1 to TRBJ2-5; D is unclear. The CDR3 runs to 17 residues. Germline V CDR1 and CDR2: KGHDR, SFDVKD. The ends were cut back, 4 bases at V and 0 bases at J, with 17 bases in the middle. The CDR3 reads CATSDHPFGLDQETQYF. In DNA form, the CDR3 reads TGTGCCACCAGTGACCACCCTTTTGGGCTAGACCAAGAGACCCAGTACTTC.

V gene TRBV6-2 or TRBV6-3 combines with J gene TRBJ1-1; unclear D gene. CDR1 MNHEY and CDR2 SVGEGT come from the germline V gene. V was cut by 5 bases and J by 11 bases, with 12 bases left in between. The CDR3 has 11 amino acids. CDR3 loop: CASSQSQWAFF. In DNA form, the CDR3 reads TGTGCCAGCAGTCAATCACAGTGGGCTTTCTTT.

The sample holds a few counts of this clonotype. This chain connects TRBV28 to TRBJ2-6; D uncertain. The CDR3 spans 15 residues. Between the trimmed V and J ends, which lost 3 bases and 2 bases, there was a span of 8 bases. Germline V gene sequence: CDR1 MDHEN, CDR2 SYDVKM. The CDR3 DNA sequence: TGTGCCAGCAGTTTGGGCCAAGCTGGGGCCAACGTCCTGACTTTC. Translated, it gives CASSLGQAGANVLTF. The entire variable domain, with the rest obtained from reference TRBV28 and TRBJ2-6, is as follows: DVKVTQSSRYLVKRTGEKVFLECVQDMDHENMFWYRQDPGLGLRLIYFSYDVKMKEKGDIPEGYSVSREKKERFSLILESASTNQTSMYLCASSLGQAGANVLTFGAGSRLTVL.

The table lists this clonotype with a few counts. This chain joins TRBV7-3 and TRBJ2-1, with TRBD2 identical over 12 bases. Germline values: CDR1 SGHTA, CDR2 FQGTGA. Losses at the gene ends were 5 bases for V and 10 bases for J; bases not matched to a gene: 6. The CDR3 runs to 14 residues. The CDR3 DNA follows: TGTGCCAGCAGCAGCGGACTAGCGGGACAAGAGCAGTTCTTC. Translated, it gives CASSSGLAGQEQFF.

The CDR3 sequence: CASRVGGLETPLHF. The CDR3 DNA is TGCGCCAGCAGGGTAGGGGGTCTGGAGACACCCCTCCACTTT. The chain links TRBV5-1 to TRBJ1-6, with D perhaps matching TRBD1 (6 bases). In germline, CDR1 is SGHRS, CDR2 YFSETQ. V dropped 5 bases and J dropped 11 bases, with 17 bases sitting between them. This CDR3 is built from 14 residues.

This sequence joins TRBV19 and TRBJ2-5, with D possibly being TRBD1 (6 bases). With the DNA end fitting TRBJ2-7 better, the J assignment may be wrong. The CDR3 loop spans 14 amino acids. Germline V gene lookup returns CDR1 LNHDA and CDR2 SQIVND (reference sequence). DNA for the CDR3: TGTGCCAGTACCCAGGGGTTTCGGTCCTACGAGCAGTACTTC. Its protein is CASTQGFRSYEQYF.

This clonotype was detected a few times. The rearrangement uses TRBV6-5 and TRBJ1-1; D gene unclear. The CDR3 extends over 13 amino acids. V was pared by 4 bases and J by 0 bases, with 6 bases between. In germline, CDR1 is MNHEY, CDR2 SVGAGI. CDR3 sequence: CASSSHLNTEAFF. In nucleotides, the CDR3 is TGTGCCAGCAGTTCTCACCTGAACACTGAAGCTTTCTTT.